What follows are 21 T cell receptor beta chains derived from one specimen sequenced in a study of shared clonotypes between healthy human individuals. The protocol was immunoSEQ multiplex PCR, while the TCRdb copy is restricted to in-frame clones and leaves out a portion. The table lists 2 million to 2.5 million clones, about nine tenths of them singletons. The sequencing input was naive CD4+ T cells from PBMCs. Described subset: CD45RA+ positively selected. The receptors derive from a man in his late teens or twenties in good health. Some clones in this sample may be carry-over from other donors' samples.

The J gene is TRBJ2-2, the V gene TRBV4-1; TRBD1 agrees at 7 bases. The CDR3 spans 18 residues. J lost 0 bases, V lost 0 bases, and 7 bases had no gene match. Germline assignment: CDR1 MGHRA and CDR2 YSYEKL. The CDR3 DNA reads TGCGCCAGCAGCCAAGAAGGAAAGGGGACAGCGAACACCGGGGAGCTGTTTTTT. Its protein product is CASSQEGKGTANTGELFF.

This chain uses TRBV6-1 with TRBJ2-7; possible D gene TRBD2, 5 bases. CDR1 and CDR2 from the germline V gene are MNHNS and SASEGT. The CDR3 spans 15 residues. V was cut by 4 bases and J by 0 bases, with 13 bases left in between. CDR3 residues: CASSVGVGDSYEQYF. Written as DNA, the CDR3 is TGTGCCAGCAGTGTCGGGGTTGGGGACTCCTACGAGCAGTACTTC.

This sequence joins TRBV6-6 and TRBJ2-1; the match to TRBD2 covers 13 bases. The V segment lost 6 bases and the J segment 6 bases; nucleotides outside the gene matches: 5. The germline CDR1 and CDR2 sequences are MNHNY and SVGAGI (reference sequence). This CDR3 is built from 15 residues. CDR3: CASSQLAGGVNEQFF. The CDR3 nucleotides are TGTGCCAGCAGCCAACTAGCGGGAGGGGTCAATGAGCAGTTCTTC.

This sequence joins TRBV28 and TRBJ2-7; weak D call: TRBD2 (6 bases). The V end lost 3 bases, the J end lost 0 bases, and 9 bases lay between the germline ends. Germline CDR1 reads MDHEN; CDR2 reads SYDVKM. This CDR3 spans 14 amino acids. DNA for the CDR3: TGTGCCAGCAGTTTCGCGGGGAGCTCCTACGAGCAGTACTTC. This sequence encodes CASSFAGSSYEQYF.

The chain links TRBV6-1 to TRBJ1-5, with 7 bases lining up with TRBD1. The V gene end was trimmed by 8 bases and the J gene end by 9 bases; junction bases not matched to a gene: 10. Germline CDR1 reads MNHNS; CDR2 reads SASEGT. This CDR3 region has 13 residues. The CDR3 region has the DNA TGTGCCAGCTCACAGGGGCTCGTAAGGCCCCAGCATTTT. It yields the protein CASSQGLVRPQHF.

A remark on this clone: The sample holds other DNA sequences that translate to the same CDR3. CDR3 in amino acids: CASSLNAYEQYF. The CDR3 DNA is TGCGCCAGCAGCTTGAACGCCTACGAGCAGTACTTC. V gene TRBV5-1 combines with J gene TRBJ2-7; D uncertain. Trimming shortened V by 1 base and J by 2 bases, and 4 bases separated the two germline ends. Germline V gene data show CDR1 as SGHRS and CDR2 as YFSETQ. The CDR3 spans 12 residues.

The chain has TRBV7-3 and TRBJ2-7, with D maybe TRBD2 (7 bases). This CDR3 is 14 amino acids long. Trimming stripped 3 bases from V and 5 bases from J, with 14 bases between. The germline V gene encodes CDR1 SGHTA and CDR2 FQGTGA. This chain's CDR3 is CASSLTAGAHEQYF. Written as DNA, the CDR3 is TGTGCCAGCAGCTTGACCGCGGGGGCCCACGAGCAGTACTTC. Complete variable domain (other parts from reference TRBV7-3 and TRBJ2-7): GAGVSQTPSNKVTEKGKYVELRCDPISGHTALYWYRQSLGQGPEFLIYFQGTGAADDSGLPNDRFFAVRPEGSVSTLKIQRTERGDSAVYLCASSLTAGAHEQYFGPGTRLTVT.

This clone was picked up one time. This chain uses TRBV5-1 with TRBJ1-4, with TRBD1 matching 7 bases. CDR3 length: 15 amino acids. Germline V lookup: CDR1 SGHRS, CDR2 YFSETQ. Germline trimming cut 3 bases from V and 3 bases from J; bases unmatched to any gene: 5. The CDR3 DNA reads TGCGCCAGCAGCTACAGAGGGGGCCCTAATGAAAAACTGTTTTTT. It codes for CASSYRGGPNEKLFF.

This clone was counted once. The sample contains more than one DNA sequence encoding this CDR3. The J gene is TRBJ1-2, the V gene TRBV28, with D possibly being TRBD1 (6 bases). CDR3 size: 14 residues. CDR1 and CDR2 (germline): MDHEN, SYDVKM. V was trimmed by 3 bases and J by 0 bases, leaving 8 bases between them. The CDR3 DNA reads TGTGCCAGCAGTTTGACAGGCCCTAACTATGGCTACACCTTC. Translation gives CASSLTGPNYGYTF.

This sequence joins TRBV5-6 and TRBJ2-3; D call uncertain. Germline V gives CDR1 SGHDT, CDR2 YYEEEE. There are 14 residues in the CDR3. V was pared by 2 bases and J by 3 bases, with 10 bases between. CDR3 amino acids: CASSFFAGTDTQYF. CDR3 nucleotides: TGTGCCAGCAGCTTCTTCGCCGGGACAGATACGCAGTATTTT.

About this clone itself: The same CDR3 arises from other DNA sequences in this sample as well. The chain combines TRBV7-2 with TRBJ2-5; tentative D call: TRBD1 (6 bases). V lost 5 bases and J 1 base, leaving 11 bases between the germline ends. Germline V gene lookup returns CDR1 SGHTA and CDR2 FQGNSA. The CDR3 is 14 residues long. The CDR3 DNA follows: TGTGCCAGCAGCCTTCGGACAGCCCAAGAGACCCAGTACTTC. It codes for CASSLRTAQETQYF.

This clone was counted a few times. The sample contains more than one DNA sequence encoding this CDR3. The rearrangement links TRBV14 to TRBJ2-7; D gene ambiguous. Between the trimmed V and J ends, which lost 3 bases and 2 bases, there was a span of 2 bases. CDR1 and CDR2 from the germline V gene are SGHDN and FVKESK. The CDR3 consists of 11 residues. CDR3 DNA: TGTGCCAGCAGCCACGCCTACGAGCAGTACTTC. Amino acid sequence: CASSHAYEQYF. Full variable domain (outside the CDR3, taken from reference TRBV14 and TRBJ2-7): EAGVTQFPSHSVIEKGQTVTLRCDPISGHDNLYWYRRVMGKEIKFLLHFVKESKQDESGMPNNRFLAERTGGTYSTLKVQPAELEDSGVYFCASSHAYEQYFGPGTRLTVT.

The DNA for the CDR3 is TGTGCCAGCACTTCCCTAGGTGAGCAGTATTTT. Translated: CASTSLGEQYF. V and J are TRBV6-1 and TRBJ2-3; D not resolved. The ends were cut back, 7 bases at V and 11 bases at J, with 13 bases in the middle. The CDR3 is 11 residues long. Germline CDR1 and CDR2: MNHNS and SASEGT.

This chain joins TRBV21-1 and TRBJ2-7; TRBD2 is the table's D call, not checked against the DNA. TRBV21-1 constitutes a pseudogene. There are 14 residues in the CDR3. This CDR3 is CASSSKRGGYEQYF. The CDR3 bases are TGTGCCAGCAGCAGTAAGCGGGGGGGCTACGAGCAGTACTTC.

V is TRBV18 and J is TRBJ2-7, with 10 positions matching TRBD1. V trimming: 4 bases; J trimming: 0 bases; junction bases outside the gene matches: 12. The V gene's germline CDR1 is KGHSH and CDR2 LQKENI. The CDR3 is 18 amino acids. CDR3 nucleotides: TGTGCCAGCTCACACTACCCGGGACAGGGGTTCGCCTCCTACGAGCAGTACTTC. It specifies CASSHYPGQGFASYEQYF. The full variable domain, completed using reference TRBV18 and TRBJ2-7, is NAGVMQNPRHLVRRRGQEARLRCSPMKGHSHVYWYRQLPEEGLKFMVYLQKENIIDESGMPKERFSAEFPKEGPSILRIQQVVRGDSAAYFCASSHYPGQGFASYEQYFGPGTRLTVT.

The V call is TRBV2, the J call TRBJ2-5; 8 bases map to TRBD1. Trimming at V came to 7 bases and at J to 3 bases, leaving 7 bases not matched to a gene. The CDR3 is made up of 14 amino acids. CDR1 and CDR2 (germline): SNHLY, FYNNEI. CDR3 nucleotide sequence: TGTGCCAGCACCGCCGGGACAGGTGAAGAGACCCAGTACTTC. It translates to CASTAGTGEETQYF.

The V call is TRBV5-1, the J call TRBJ2-2, with D perhaps TRBD1 or TRBD2 (5 bases each). The CDR3 spans 14 residues. Germline CDR1 reads SGHRS; CDR2 reads YFSETQ. The germline V and J ends were trimmed by 6 bases and 1 base, with 10 bases remaining between them. CDR3 residues: CASKGTVNTGELFF. The CDR3 DNA follows: TGCGCCAGCAAAGGGACGGTGAACACCGGGGAGCTGTTTTTT.

This chain joins TRBV10-3 and TRBJ1-5; 10 nucleotides line up with TRBD1. Germline-derived CDR1 and CDR2 are ENHRY and SYGVKD. The CDR3 is 14 residues long. The V and J ends lost 2 bases and 5 bases, in that order; junction bases with no gene match: 0. The CDR3 loop is CAISEGTGDQPQHF. DNA of the CDR3: TGTGCCATCAGTGAGGGGACAGGGGATCAGCCCCAGCATTTT.

Turning to this clone: Within the sample, other DNA sequences also encode this same CDR3. V usage is TRBV28 and J usage is TRBJ1-2; D is uncertain. Germline-derived CDR1 and CDR2 are MDHEN and SYDVKM. The CDR3 length is 13 residues. V lost 2 bases and J lost 2, with 6 bases in between. The CDR3 spells CASSLRTNYGYTF. For the CDR3, the DNA is TGTGCCAGCAGTTTAAGGACCAACTATGGCTACACCTTC.

The chain recombines TRBV5-1 with TRBJ2-1; 8 bases match TRBD2. This CDR3 is built from 16 residues. The J segment lost 2 bases and the V segment lost 4 bases, leaving 8 bases of the junction unmatched. Germline V gene sequence: CDR1 SGHRS, CDR2 YFSETQ. DNA for the CDR3: TGCGCCAGCAGCATACTAGCGCGGGGGGCCTACAATGAGCAGTTCTTC. Protein sequence: CASSILARGAYNEQFF.

The V and J genes are TRBV29-1 and TRBJ2-1, with a tentative D call TRBD2 (6 bases). The CDR3 runs to 13 residues. The V gene lost 7 bases and the J gene lost 4 bases, with 14 bases spanning the gap. The V gene's germline CDR1 is SQVTM and CDR2 ANQGSEA. CDR3 DNA sequence: TGCAGCGCCGGGGAGCGGGCTTACAATGAGCAGTTCTTC. It encodes CSAGERAYNEQFF.